Listed below are T cell receptor beta chains from one sample, sequenced in a study of blood T cell repertoires in COVID-19. Only in-frame clones appear in the TCRdb table, and some are missing; sequencing was by immunoSEQ multiplex PCR. The sample includes roughly 100,000 clones, about four fifths of them seen just once. The sequencing sample was made of peripheral blood. The receptor set was obtained from a man aged 60-69 years with acute or convalescent COVID-19. CDR3s include the opening cysteine and the closing phenylalanine or tryptophan.

V gene | CDR3 protein
TRBV29-1 | CSVERRNNEQFF
TRBV12-3/TRBV12-4 | CASSLMGGILRF
TRBV3-1/TRBV3-2 | CASSQWSGRGDEQFF
TRBV9 | CASSVVGIQGSGNTIYF
TRBV28 | CASSSRRILSNQPQHF
TRBV19 | CASSITPRTGGGNQPQHF
TRBV6-5 | CASSFKGDTEAFF
TRBV10-3 | CAISDRGQEGVAFF
TRBV6-5 | CASSLKSPNYGYTF
TRBV5-1 | CASSGGGPGGDYTF
TRBV28 | CASSFTRISGANVLTF
TRBV19 | CASSRTENTEAFF
TRBV10-3 | CAISGGLNEAFF
TRBV6-5 | CANSRGAGTGEQYF
TRBV7-3 | CASSLNRDRSYTF
TRBV10-1 | CASSAGHSNTEAFF
TRBV7-9 | CASSLELPYGYTF
TRBV2 | CASTPRGQGSYEQYF
TRBV28 | CASGRRLRSNQPQHF
TRBV11-3 | CASSLGQASGRANEQFF
TRBV19 | CASKGDRELDTQYF
TRBV27 | CASSLQGAYQPQHF
TRBV24-1 | CATSDPFSTEAFF
TRBV30 | CAWSEDTYEQYF
TRBV2 | CASRTDGQGNQPQHF
TRBV30 | CAWSVQGGETQYF
TRBV7-3 | CASSLMGIGGGNGYTF
TRBV6-5 | CASSWGGGFNEQFF
TRBV5-6 | CASSGSTGDNQPQHF
TRBV7-3 | CASSLTSYPNNEQFF
TRBV14 | CASSQDRLGSRNYGYTF